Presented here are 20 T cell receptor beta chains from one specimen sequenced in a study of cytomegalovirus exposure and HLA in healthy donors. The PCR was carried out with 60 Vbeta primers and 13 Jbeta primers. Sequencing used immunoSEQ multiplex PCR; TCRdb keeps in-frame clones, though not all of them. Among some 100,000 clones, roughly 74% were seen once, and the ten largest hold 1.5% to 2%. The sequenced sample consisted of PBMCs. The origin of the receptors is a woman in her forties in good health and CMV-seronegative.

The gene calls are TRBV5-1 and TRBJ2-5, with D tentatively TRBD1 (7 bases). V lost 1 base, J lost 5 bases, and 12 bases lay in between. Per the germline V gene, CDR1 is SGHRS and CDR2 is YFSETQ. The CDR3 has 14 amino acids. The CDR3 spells CASSLQSGGETQYF. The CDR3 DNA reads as TGCGCCAGCAGCTTGCAGTCAGGGGGGGAGACCCAGTACTTC.

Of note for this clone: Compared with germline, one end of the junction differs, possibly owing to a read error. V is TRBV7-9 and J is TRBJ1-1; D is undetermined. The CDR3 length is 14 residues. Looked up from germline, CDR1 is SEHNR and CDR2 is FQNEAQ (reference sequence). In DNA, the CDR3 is TGTTCCAGCAGCTTATCGCAGGCAGGCACTGAAGCTTTCTTT. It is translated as CSSSLSQAGTEAFF.

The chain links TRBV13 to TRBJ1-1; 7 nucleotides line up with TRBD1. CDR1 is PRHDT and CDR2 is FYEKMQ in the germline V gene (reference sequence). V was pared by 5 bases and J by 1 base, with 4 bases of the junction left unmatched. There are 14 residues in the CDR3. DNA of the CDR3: TGTGCCAGCAGCCCCGGGACAGCGAACACTGAAGCTTTCTTT. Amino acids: CASSPGTANTEAFF. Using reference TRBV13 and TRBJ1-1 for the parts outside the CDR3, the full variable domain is AAGVIQSPRHLIKEKRETATLKCYPIPRHDTVYWYQQGPGQDPQFLISFYEKMQSDKGSIPDRFSAQQFSDYHSELNMSSLELGDSALYFCASSPGTANTEAFFGQGTRLTVV.

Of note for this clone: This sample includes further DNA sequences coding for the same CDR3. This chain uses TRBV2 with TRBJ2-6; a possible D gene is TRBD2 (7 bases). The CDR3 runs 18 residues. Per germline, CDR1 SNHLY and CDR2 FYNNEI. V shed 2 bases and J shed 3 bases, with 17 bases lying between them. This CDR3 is CASSELGGVARGANVLTF. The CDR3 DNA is TGTGCCAGCAGTGAATTAGGGGGGGTAGCGCGTGGGGCCAACGTCCTGACTTTC.

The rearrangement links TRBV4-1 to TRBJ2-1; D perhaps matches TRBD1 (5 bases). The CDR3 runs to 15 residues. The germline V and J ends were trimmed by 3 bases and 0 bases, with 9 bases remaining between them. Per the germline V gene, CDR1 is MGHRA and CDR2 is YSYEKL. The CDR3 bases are TGCGCCAGCAGCCAGACAGCGAGCTCCTACAATGAGCAGTTCTTC. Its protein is CASSQTASSYNEQFF.

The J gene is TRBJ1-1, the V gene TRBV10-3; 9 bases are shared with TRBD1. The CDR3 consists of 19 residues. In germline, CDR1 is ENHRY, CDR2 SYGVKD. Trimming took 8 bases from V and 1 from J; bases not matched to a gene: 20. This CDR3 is CAISPGTGSRRDPNTEAFF. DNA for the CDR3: TGTGCCATCTCCCCCGGGACAGGGTCCCGAAGAGATCCGAACACTGAAGCTTTCTTT.

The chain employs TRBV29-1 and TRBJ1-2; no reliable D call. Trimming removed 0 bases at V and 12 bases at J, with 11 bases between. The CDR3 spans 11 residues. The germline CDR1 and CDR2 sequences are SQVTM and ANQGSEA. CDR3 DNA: TGCAGCGTTGAAGACGCCAGTGAAAACACCTTC. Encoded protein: CSVEDASENTF.

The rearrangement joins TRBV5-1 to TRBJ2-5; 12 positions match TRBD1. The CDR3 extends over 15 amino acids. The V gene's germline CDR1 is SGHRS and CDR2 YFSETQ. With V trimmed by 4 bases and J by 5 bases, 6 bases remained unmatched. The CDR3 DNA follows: TGCGCCAGCAGCCCCTGGGACAGGGGGCGGGAGACCCAGTACTTC. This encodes CASSPWDRGRETQYF.

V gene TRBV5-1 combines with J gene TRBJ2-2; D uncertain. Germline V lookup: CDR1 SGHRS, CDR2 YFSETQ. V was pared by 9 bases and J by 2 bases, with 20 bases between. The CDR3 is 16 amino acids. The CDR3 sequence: CATSVRTLRNTGELFF. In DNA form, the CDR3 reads TGCGCCACTTCGGTCCGCACGCTCCGAAACACCGGGGAGCTGTTTTTT. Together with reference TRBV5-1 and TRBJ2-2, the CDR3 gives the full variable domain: KAGVTQTPRYLIKTRGQQVTLSCSPISGHRSVSWYQQTPGQGLQFLFEYFSETQRNKGNFPGRFSGRQFSNSRSEMNVSTLELGDSALYLCATSVRTLRNTGELFFGEGSRLTVL.

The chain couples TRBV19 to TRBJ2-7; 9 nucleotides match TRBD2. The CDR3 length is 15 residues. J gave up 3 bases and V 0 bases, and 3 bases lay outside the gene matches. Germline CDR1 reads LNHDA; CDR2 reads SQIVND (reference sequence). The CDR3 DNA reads TGTGCCAGTAGTATAGAGCTAGCGGGAATCTACGAGCAGTACTTC. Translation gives CASSIELAGIYEQYF.

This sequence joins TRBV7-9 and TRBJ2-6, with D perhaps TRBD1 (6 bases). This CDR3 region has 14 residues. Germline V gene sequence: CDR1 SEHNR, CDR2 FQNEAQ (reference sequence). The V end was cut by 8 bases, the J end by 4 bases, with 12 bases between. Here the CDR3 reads CASQGSGGANVLTF. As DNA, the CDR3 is TGTGCCAGCCAGGGGAGCGGAGGGGCCAACGTCCTGACTTTC.

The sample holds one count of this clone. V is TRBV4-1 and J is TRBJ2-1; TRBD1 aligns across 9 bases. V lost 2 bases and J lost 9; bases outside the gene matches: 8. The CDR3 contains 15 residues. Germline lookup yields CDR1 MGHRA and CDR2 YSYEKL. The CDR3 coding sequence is TGCGCCAGCAGCCAATTTGGGGACAGGGAAGGTGAGCAGTTCTTC. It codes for CASSQFGDREGEQFF.

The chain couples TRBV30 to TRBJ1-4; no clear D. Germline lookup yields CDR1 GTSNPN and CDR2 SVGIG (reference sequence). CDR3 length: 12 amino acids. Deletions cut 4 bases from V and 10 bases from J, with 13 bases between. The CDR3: CAWTRGEGKLFF. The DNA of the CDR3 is TGTGCCTGGACCCGGGGAGAGGGAAAACTGTTTTTT.

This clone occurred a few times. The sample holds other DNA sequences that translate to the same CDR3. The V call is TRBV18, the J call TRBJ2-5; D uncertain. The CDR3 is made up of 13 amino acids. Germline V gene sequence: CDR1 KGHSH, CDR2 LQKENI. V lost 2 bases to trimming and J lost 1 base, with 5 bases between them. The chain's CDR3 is CASSPALQETQYF. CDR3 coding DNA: TGTGCCAGCTCACCAGCACTCCAAGAGACCCAGTACTTC.

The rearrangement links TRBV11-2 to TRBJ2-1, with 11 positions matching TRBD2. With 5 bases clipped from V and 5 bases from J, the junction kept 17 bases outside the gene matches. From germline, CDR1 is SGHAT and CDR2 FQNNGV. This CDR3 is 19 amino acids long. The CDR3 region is CASSPFPLLAGDGNNEQFF. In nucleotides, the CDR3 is TGTGCCAGCAGCCCCTTTCCCCTACTAGCGGGAGACGGGAACAATGAGCAGTTCTTC.

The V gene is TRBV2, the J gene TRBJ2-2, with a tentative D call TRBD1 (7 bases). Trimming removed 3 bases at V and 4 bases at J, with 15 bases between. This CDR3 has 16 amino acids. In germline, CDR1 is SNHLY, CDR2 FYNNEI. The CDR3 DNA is TGTGCCAGCAGTGATCTGCGACAGGGAGGCACCGGGGAGCTGTTTTTT. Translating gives CASSDLRQGGTGELFF.

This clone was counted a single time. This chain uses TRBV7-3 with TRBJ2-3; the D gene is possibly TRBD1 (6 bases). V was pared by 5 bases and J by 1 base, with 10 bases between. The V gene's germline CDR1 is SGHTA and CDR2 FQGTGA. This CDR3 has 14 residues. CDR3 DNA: TGTGCCAGCAGCCCCAGGACAGGCACAGATACGCAGTATTTT. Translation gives CASSPRTGTDTQYF.

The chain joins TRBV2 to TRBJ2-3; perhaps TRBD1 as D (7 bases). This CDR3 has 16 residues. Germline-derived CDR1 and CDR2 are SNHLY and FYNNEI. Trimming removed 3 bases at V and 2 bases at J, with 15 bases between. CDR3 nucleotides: TGTGCCAGCAGTGACAGGGGGGAAGGAACCACAGATACGCAGTATTTT. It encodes CASSDRGEGTTDTQYF. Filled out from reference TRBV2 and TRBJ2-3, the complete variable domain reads EPEVTQTPSHQVTQMGQEVILRCVPISNHLYFYWYRQILGQKVEFLVSFYNNEISEKSEIFDDQFSVERPDGSNFTLKIRSTKLEDSAMYFCASSDRGEGTTDTQYFGPGTRLTVL.

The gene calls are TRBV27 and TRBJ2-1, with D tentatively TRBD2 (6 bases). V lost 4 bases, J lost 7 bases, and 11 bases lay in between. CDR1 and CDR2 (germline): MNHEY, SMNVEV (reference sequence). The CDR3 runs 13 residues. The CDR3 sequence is CASSWTTWNEQFF. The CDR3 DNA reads TGTGCCAGCAGTTGGACTACGTGGAATGAGCAGTTCTTC.

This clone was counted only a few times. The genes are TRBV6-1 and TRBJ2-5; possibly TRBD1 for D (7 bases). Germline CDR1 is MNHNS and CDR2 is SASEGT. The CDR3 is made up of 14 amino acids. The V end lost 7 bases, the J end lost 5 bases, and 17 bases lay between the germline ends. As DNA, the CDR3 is TGTGCCAGCAAAGGCGAGACAGGGAGGGAGACCCAGTACTTC. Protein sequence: CASKGETGRETQYF.